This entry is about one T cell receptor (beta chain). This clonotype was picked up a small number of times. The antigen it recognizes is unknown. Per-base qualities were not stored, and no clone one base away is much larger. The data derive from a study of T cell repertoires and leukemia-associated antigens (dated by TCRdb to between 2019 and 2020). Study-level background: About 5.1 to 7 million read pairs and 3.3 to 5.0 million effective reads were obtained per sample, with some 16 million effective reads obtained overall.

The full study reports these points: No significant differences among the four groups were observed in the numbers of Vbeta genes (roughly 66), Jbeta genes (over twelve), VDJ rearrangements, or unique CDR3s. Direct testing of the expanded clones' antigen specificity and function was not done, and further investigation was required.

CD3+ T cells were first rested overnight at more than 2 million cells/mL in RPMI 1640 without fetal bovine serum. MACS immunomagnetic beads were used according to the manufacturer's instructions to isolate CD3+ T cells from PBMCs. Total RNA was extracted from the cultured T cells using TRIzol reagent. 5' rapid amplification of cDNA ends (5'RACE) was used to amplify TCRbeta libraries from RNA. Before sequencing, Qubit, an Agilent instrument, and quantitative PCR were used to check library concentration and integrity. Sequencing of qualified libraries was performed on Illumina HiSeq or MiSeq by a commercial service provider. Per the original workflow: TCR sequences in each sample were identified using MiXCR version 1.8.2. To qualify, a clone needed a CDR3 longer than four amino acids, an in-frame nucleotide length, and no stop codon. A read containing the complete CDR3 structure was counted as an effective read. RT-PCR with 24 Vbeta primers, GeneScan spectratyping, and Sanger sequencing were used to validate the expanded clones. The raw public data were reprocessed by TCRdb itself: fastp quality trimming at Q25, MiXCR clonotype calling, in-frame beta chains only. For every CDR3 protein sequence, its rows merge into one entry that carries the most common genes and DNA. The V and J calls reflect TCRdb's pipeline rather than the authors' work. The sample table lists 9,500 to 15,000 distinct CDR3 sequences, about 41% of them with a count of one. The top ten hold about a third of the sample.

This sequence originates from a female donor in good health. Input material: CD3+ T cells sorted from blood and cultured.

The sequenced DNA is TGTGCCAGCAGTTCCCTGGGTAGCGGGAGGGCCCGGGAAACCGGGGAGCTGTTTTTT. This gives the protein CASSSLGSGRARETGELFF. The chain is encoded by TRBV27 joined to TRBJ2-2; a stretch of 11 junction bases matches TRBD2. From cysteine to phenylalanine, the CDR3 is 19 amino acids long. Just the 57-base CDR3 DNA is kept, in frame starting at base 1. V is pruned by 4 bases and J by 5 bases, leaving 15 bases of the junction without a gene match. CDR1 and CDR2, looked up from the germline V gene (reference sequence), are MNHEY and SMNVEV.